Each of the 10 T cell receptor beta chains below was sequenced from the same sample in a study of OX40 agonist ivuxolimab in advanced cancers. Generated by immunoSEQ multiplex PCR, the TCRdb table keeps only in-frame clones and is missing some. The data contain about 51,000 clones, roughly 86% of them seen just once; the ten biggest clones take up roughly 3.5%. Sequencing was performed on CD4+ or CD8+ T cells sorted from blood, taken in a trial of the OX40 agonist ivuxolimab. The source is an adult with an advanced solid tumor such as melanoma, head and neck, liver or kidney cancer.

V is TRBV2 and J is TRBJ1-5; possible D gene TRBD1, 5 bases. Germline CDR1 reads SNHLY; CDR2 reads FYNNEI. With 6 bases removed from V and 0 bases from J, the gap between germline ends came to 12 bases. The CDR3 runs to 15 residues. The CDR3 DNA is TGTGCCAGCAGCACAACAGGAAATAGCAATCAGCCCCAGCATTTT. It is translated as CASSTTGNSNQPQHF.

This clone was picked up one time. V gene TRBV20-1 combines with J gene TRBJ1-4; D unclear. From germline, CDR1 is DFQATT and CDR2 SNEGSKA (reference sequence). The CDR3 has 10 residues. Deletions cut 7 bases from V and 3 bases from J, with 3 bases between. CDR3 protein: CSVPNEKLFF. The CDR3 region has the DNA TGCAGTGTCCCTAATGAAAAACTGTTTTTT.

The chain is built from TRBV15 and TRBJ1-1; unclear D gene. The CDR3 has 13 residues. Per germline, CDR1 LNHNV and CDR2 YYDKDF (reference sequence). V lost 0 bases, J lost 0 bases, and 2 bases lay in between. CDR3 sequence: CATSRDMNTEAFF. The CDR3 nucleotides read TGTGCCACCAGCAGAGACATGAACACTGAAGCTTTCTTT.

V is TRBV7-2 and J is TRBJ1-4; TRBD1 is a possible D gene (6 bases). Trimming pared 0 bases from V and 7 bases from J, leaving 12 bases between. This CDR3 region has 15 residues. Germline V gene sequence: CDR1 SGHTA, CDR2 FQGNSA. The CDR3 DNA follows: TGTGCCAGCAGCTTAGCGGGCAGGGGAGGTGAAAAACTGTTTTTT. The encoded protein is CASSLAGRGGEKLFF.

The CDR3 loop reads CASSLSGDPYNEQFF. CDR3 bases: TGTGCCAGCTCATTATCAGGGGACCCCTACAATGAGCAGTTCTTC. The rearrangement joins TRBV18 to TRBJ2-1; D might be TRBD1 (6 bases). The CDR3 is 15 amino acids. Trimming cost V 5 bases and J 2 bases, with 13 bases left between them. From germline, CDR1 is KGHSH and CDR2 LQKENI.

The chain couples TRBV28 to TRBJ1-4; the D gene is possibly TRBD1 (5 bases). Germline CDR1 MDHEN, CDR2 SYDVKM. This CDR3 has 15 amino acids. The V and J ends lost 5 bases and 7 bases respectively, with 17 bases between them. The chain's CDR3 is CASSPRRGWSEKLFF. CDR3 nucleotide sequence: TGTGCCAGCAGTCCCCGGCGGGGGTGGAGTGAAAAACTGTTTTTT.

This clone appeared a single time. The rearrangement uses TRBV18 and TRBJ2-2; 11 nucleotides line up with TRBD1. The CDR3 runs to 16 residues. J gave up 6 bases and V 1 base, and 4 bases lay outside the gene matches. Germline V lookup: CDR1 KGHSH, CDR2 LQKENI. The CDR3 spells CASSPRTGGMSGELFF. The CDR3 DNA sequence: TGTGCCAGCTCACCACGGACAGGGGGCATGTCCGGGGAGCTGTTTTTT.

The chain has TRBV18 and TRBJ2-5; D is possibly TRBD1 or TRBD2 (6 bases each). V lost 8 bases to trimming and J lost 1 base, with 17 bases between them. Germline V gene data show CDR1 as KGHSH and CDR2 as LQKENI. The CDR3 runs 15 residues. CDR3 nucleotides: TGTGCCAGCCATCGGGGGCTAGCAGTCCAAGAGACCCAGTACTTC. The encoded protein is CASHRGLAVQETQYF.

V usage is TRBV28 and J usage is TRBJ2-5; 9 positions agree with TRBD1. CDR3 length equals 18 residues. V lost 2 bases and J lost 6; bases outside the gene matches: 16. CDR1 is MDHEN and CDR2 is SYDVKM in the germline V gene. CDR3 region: CASSLLSGQGRGRKTQYF. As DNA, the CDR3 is TGTGCCAGCAGTTTACTCTCCGGACAGGGGAGGGGGAGAAAGACCCAGTACTTC.

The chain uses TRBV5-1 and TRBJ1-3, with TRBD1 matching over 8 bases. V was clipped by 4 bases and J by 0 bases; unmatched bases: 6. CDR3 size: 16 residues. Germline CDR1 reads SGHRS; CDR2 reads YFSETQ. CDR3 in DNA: TGCGCCAGCAGCACCGGACAGGGCCTCTCTGGAAACACCATATATTTT. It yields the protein CASSTGQGLSGNTIYF.